This TCR beta chain was retrieved from a study of cytomegalovirus exposure and HLA in healthy donors (dated by TCRdb to the late 2010s). Background on the whole study: An earlier analysis of fewer than 750 of the donors reported about 280 Gb of sequence data and 90 million to 120 million unique TCR beta sequences obtained from about 179 million T cells. Roughly 300 gigabases of sequencing data and tens of millions of unique TCR sequences were included in an early release covering roughly 600 HLA-typed donors. Of the 398 genotyped donors, 75% to 85% were placed in the genetic ancestry cluster associated with self-reported Caucasian donors. The study was designed to test whether signatures of past pathogen exposure could be identified by cataloging public T cell receptors. Using immunosequencing, the study profiled T cell repertoires from about 650 subjects and related those repertoires to cytomegalovirus serostatus. Along with the approximately 600-subject first cohort, a separate validation cohort of some 130 different subjects was used. High-throughput TCR immunosequencing, statistical association of individual TCRs with disease status, and machine learning were combined to predict cytomegalovirus infection status. A later analysis re-analyzed previously published TCR beta repertoires from 666 donors and added high-resolution HLA genotyping to study TCR occurrence patterns. The later analysis used no new phenotypic data to find candidate immune exposures, relying instead on TCR beta sequences and their occurrence across donors. An earlier analysis of a few hundred of the donors applied high-throughput TCR beta sequencing to assess whether each TCR beta V gene segment acted as functional or pseudogenic. Donor age, sex, ethnicity and CMV serostatus were collected together with the repertoire data. A later genetic analysis used genome-wide SNP genotypes for about 65% of the 666 donors, treating that subset as a discovery cohort. All discovery cohort repertoires had been generated using a single sequencing platform. HLA typing included class I and class II loci at four-digit resolution. The number of typed donors differed by locus: about 620-630 for A, B, C, DRB1 and DQB1; 500 to 550 for DQA1; approximately 600 for DPA1; and 400 to 480 for DPB1. A few DR-DQ haplotypes were treated as single units for association and clustering because of strong linkage in the cohort. On average, 235,054 unique TCR beta nucleotide sequences were sequenced per donor among 398 genotyped donors of the cohort, with 15% to 20% of those sequences being non-productive. What the authors observed across the whole study: The authors suggested that the approach could potentially be generalized to other disease states and immunological phenotypes. In a later analysis, the rate of TCR association differed among HLA loci, with DRB1 alleles having the most associated TCRs and HLA-C alleles having the fewest. An association between a missense DCLRE1C variant and V-gene and J-gene trimming of TCR beta chains was found in a later genetic analysis and replicated in an independent cohort. In an earlier analysis of 587 of the donors, most TCR beta V segments were observed in productive rearrangements about 90% or about 30% of the time, broadly matching IMGT annotations. When HLA alleles, especially DR and DQ, strongly co-occurred, TCR associations were difficult to assign to individual alleles. About 15 rarely observed V segments, including chromosome 9 orphons, were excluded from the earlier analysis of a few hundred of the donors because counts were too low. According to a later analysis, most CMV-associated TCR beta chains appeared to be HLA-restricted, and the HLA associations seemed to be driven largely by CMV exposure. Because some donors lacked HLA typing at each locus, the association tests relied only on the typed subset. A further reported finding was that TCR beta sequences accurately predicted the HLA-A and HLA-B alleles for most subjects in the first cohort. Compared with the approximately 700-donor mean, donors in an Asian-associated ancestry cluster had fewer N-insertions in productive TCRs, according to a later genetic analysis. A cluster of highly shared sequence variants was judged likely to be a technical artifact of the sequencing pipeline. Cytomegalovirus status was reported to be diagnosed by the classifier with high specificity and sensitivity in both the original and validation cohorts. In vitro tests confirmed that a few of the cytomegalovirus-associated TCR beta chains recognize cytomegalovirus antigens. For the cohort, immune exposure information was limited to CMV serostatus. Some IMGT-functional V segments, including TRBV6-2 and TRBV6-3, could not be told apart with the 87-base-pair reads, so those segments were excluded. In the study, approximately 160 TCR beta chains were listed as associated with cytomegalovirus. Most TCR sequences were seen in very few donors, while some public TCRs were found in many individuals. Only TCR beta chains were sequenced in this cohort, and the absence of alpha or paired-chain data limited detectable features. Several of the top co-occurrence clusters appeared to be linked to parvovirus B19, influenza, CMV and Epstein-Barr virus, according to a later analysis. At a false discovery rate of 0.05, a later analysis linked 16,951 TCR beta sequences to specific HLA alleles. Linkage disequilibrium might explain the correlated functional status among segregating V segments, but an unknown experimental factor could not be excluded. In a later analysis, HLA-associated TCR beta chains showed more clonal expansion and lower generation probabilities than non-associated chains that were equally common. Sequencing depth was assumed to be roughly uniform across donors in the presence/absence analyses, though that assumption may not hold.

Library generation was performed with the immunoSEQ multiplex PCR assay. For the multiplex PCR, a mixture combining 60 forward primers for TCR Vbeta segments and 13 reverse primers for TCR Jbeta segments was used. Amplification of the CDR3 region of rearranged TCR beta genes was performed with a multiplex PCR assay on genomic DNA. Amplified TCR beta libraries were sequenced as 87-base-pair reads on the Illumina HiSeq System. The authors' pipeline ran thus. Across the 600 to 700 repertoires, a later analysis counted roughly 77 million unique TCR beta chains, roughly 11 million of which were shared by at least two donors. Raw reads were error-corrected and collapsed into unique sequences with a nearest-neighbor algorithm that merged closely related sequences to remove PCR and sequencing errors. CDR3 sequences were aligned to IMGT reference sequences to assign V, D and J gene segments. For a sequence to be retained, a match of at least six nucleotides was required to both a V gene segment and a J gene segment. A rearrangement was called productive if the CDR3 had no stop codons and remained in frame with V and J, and every other rearrangement was called non-productive. Following IMGT convention, CDR3 was defined as the stretch from the second conserved V-encoded cysteine to the conserved J-encoded phenylalanine. The earlier analysis of 500 to 650 of the donors excluded any sequence lacking an unambiguous match to a single V gene segment. An earlier analysis of around 600 of the donors classified V segments as functional when productive rearrangements were above 56.7% and as segregating when the standard deviation between donors was above 5%. A statistical classification framework was developed to diagnose cytomegalovirus status using the catalog of TCR beta chain sequences. In a later analysis, V and J genes were assigned by comparing TCR nucleotide sequences against IMGT/GENE-DB human TR gene sequences. Using the TCRdist pipeline, a later analysis assigned CDR3 sequences along with most-parsimonious VDJ recombination scenarios. In a later analysis, every TCR beta chain was defined by the combination of its CDR3 amino acid sequence and its V-gene family, and reads without a unique V-gene family were dropped. As a way to deal with suspected cross-contamination and a sequencing artifact, a later analysis dropped hundreds of nucleotide sequences that were highly shared and had low generation probability. For each public chain, a later analysis derived a clonal expansion index from normalized ranks of inferred template counts within each repertoire. In a later analysis, generation probabilities were computed using a VDJ recombination model fitted to out-of-frame rearrangements, and the results were checked against IGoR. Hypergeometric tests were used in a later analysis to score TCR-TCR, TCR-HLA and TCR-CMV co-occurrence, with a repertoire-size bias correction applied to the TCR pairs. To estimate false discovery rates, a later analysis permuted the HLA or CMV assignments 20 times. In a later analysis, co-occurring TCRs were grouped with DBSCAN, and TCRdist sequence similarity was added when clustering was performed within HLA-allele-positive subsets. Co-occurrence clustering excluded repertoires with fewer than 30,000 or more than 120,000 public chains, plus five with anomalous nucleotide sharing. This is the immuneACCESS table as TCRdb keeps it, with only in-frame sequences that have V and J called. A part of the clones is gone; compared with another copy, unresolved V genes explain less than half, and the rest is unexplained. Clonal size and the V and J genes are those of that table, whereas D and trimming came from the DNA. The table for this sample records just over 40,000 clones. The top ten hold 6.2% of the sample.

CDR1 and CDR2, per the germline V gene (reference sequence), are SGHNT and YYREEE. Trimming accounts for 3 bases at V and 1 base at J, while the number of junction bases matched to no gene is 6. The CDR3, cysteine through phenylalanine, is 15 amino acids long. Only the CDR3 part of the read is kept: 45 bases, read in frame from the first base. The cohort was made up of 666 healthy bone marrow donors. At the time of sampling, all cohort members were nominally healthy, though unrecorded immune exposures were likely present. The donor tested CMV seronegative and was one of the 352 seronegative cohort members. Every donor gave a peripheral blood sample, and the peripheral blood mononuclear cells from that sample were used for TCR beta sequencing. Genomic DNA extraction from the blood cell samples was performed with the Qiagen DNeasy Blood Extraction Kit. In the case of this clone: The antigen it binds to is not known.

The chain joins TRBV5-4 to TRBJ1-1, and TRBD1 matches 7 of the central bases. The sequenced sample consisted of PBMCs. The TCR comes from a man younger than 40 in good health and CMV-seronegative. The base sequence is TGTGCCAGCAGCTCACCACAGGGGCGGAACACTGAAGCTTTCTTT. Its translation is CASSSPQGRNTEAFF.